This T cell receptor (beta chain) was sequenced during a study of identical twins. Study-level findings and limits: Among beta out-of-frame sequences, excess sharing between twins appeared weaker. Compared with models, monozygotic twins showed more out-of-frame TCR alpha sharing.

Turning to this clonotype: Its antigen is currently unknown.

The CDR3 covers 14 residues. Looked up from germline, CDR1 is MNHEY and CDR2 is SMNVEV (reference sequence). The V end lost 0 bases, the J end lost 1 base, and 3 bases lay between the germline ends. It was template switching that added a universal primer site, and there were unique molecular identifiers on the cDNA. TCRdb ran MiXCR on the 5' RACE reads and lists one entry per CDR3 protein. The sample lists about 390,000 distinct CDR3 sequences; roughly 10% were seen once. Every one of the donors was a healthy Caucasian. The chain is built from TRBV27 and TRBJ2-2; D is unresolved. Sequenced sample: naive T cells sorted from blood. The receptor was isolated from a woman aged 45-65 years in good health. DNA of the CDR3: TGTGCCAGCAGTTTATCGCAGAACACCGGGGAGCTGTTTTTT. This sequence encodes CASSLSQNTGELFF.